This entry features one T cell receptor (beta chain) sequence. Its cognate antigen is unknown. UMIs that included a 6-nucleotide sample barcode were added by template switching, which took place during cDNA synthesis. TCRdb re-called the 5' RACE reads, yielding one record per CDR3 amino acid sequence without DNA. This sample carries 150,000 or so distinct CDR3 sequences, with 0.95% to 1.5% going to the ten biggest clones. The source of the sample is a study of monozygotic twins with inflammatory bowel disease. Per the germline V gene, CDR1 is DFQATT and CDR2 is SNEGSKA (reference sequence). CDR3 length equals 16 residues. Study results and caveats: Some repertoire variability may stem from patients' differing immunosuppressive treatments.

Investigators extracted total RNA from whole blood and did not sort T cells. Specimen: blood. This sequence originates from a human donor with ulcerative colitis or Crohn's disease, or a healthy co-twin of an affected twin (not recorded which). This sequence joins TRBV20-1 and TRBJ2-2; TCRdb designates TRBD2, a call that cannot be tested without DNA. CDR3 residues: CSARVPIGGAGGELFF.